The clone carrying this T cell receptor (beta chain) was counted many times. The antigen is undetermined. One entry per CDR3 protein results from TCRdb running MiXCR on the 5' RACE reads. The table includes under 80,000 distinct CDR3 sequences, less than 5.5% detected once. The data stem from a study of neurological immune-mediated disorders. Turning to the study itself: Relapsing-remitting patients made up 31 of the 34 multiple sclerosis patients, and secondary progressive patients made up 3.

This CDR3 is built from 14 residues. The V and J ends lost 2 bases and 5 bases respectively, with 10 bases between them. Germline CDR1 is SGHRS and CDR2 is YFSETQ. Overall study findings and caveats: Phylogenetic grouping assigned the repertoires of 18 of 34 multiple sclerosis patients to a single cluster of related CDR3 sequences. This cluster may be a repertoire-level signature. Any association between clinical or MRI features and the multiple sclerosis repertoire cluster was absent. No sharing of CDR3 amino acid sequences was observed among expanded clones across subjects, suggesting private repertoires in all groups.

The sequenced sample was PBMCs. This clonotype was sampled from a woman in her twenties or thirties with multiple sclerosis. This rearrangement joins TRBV5-1 to TRBJ1-4; no definite D call. The chain's CDR3 is CASSFSGNNEKLFF. CDR3 sequence (DNA): TGCGCCAGCAGCTTCTCCGGGAACAATGAAAAACTGTTTTTT.